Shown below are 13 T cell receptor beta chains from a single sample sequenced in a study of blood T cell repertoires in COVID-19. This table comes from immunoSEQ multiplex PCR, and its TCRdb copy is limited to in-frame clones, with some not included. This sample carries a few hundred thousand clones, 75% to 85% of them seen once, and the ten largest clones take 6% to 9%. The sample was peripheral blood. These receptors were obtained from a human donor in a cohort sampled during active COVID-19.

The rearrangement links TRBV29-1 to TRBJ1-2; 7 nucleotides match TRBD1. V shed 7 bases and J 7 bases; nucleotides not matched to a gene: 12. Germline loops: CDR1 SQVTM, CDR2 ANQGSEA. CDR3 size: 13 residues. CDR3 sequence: CSAKDREATGYTF. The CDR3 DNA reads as TGCAGCGCCAAAGACAGGGAGGCAACTGGCTACACCTTC.

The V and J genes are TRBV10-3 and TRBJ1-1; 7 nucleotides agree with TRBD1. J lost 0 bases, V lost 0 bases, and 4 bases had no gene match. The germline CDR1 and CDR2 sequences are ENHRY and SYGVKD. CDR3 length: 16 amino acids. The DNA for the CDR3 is TGTGCCATCAGTGAGTCTAGGACAGGAATGAACACTGAAGCTTTCTTT. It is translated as CAISESRTGMNTEAFF.

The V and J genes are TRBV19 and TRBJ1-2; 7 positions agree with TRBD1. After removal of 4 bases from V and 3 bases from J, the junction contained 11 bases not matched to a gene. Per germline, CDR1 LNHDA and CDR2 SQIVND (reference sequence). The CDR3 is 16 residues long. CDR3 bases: TGTGCCAGTAGTACTCGGGGTGCAGGGGGATACTATGGCTACACCTTC. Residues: CASSTRGAGGYYGYTF.

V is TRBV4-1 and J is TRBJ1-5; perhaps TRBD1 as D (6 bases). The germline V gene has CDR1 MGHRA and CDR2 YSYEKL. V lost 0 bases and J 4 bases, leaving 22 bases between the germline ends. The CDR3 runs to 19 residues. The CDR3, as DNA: TGCGCCAGCAGCCAAGATTTCGCGGACAGAAAGGTGCAGAATCAGCCCCAGCATTTT. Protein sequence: CASSQDFADRKVQNQPQHF.

The CDR3 loop reads CASSSGAKNIQYF. In DNA, the CDR3 is TGTGCCAGCAGTTCAGGGGCCAAAAACATTCAGTACTTC. The J gene is TRBJ2-4, the V gene TRBV27, with a tentative D call TRBD1 (5 bases). Trimming removed 4 bases at V and 1 base at J, with 5 bases between. CDR3 length: 13 residues. CDR1 is MNHEY and CDR2 is SMNVEV in the germline V gene (reference sequence).

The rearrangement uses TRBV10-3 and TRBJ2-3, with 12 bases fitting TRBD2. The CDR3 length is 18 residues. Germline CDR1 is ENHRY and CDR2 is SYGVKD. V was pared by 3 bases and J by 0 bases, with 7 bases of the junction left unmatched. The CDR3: CAISDRGLAGTSTDTQYF. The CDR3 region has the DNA TGTGCCATCAGTGATCGCGGACTAGCGGGGACTAGCACAGATACGCAGTATTTT.

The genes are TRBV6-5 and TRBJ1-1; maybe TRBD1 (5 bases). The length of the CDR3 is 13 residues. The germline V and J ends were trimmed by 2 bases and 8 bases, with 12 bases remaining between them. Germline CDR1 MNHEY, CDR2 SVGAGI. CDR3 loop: CASSYGRGFEAFF. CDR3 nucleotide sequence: TGTGCCAGCAGTTACGGGCGGGGCTTCGAAGCTTTCTTT.

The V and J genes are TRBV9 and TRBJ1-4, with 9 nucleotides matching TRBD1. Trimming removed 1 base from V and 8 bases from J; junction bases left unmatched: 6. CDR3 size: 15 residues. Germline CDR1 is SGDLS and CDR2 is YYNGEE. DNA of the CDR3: TGTGCCAGCAGCGTATTGGACAGGGGTATGGAAAAACTGTTTTTT. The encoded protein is CASSVLDRGMEKLFF.

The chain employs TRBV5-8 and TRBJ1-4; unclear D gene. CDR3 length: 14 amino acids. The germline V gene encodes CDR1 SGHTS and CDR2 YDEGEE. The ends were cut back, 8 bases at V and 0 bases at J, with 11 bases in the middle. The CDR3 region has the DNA TGTGCCAGTATCTCAGATGCAACTAATGAAAAACTGTTTTTT. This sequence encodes CASISDATNEKLFF.

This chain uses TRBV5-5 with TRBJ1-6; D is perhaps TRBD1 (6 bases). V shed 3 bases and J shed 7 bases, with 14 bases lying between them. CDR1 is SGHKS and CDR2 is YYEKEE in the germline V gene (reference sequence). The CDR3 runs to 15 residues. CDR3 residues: CASSSTGFSNSPLHF. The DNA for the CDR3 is TGTGCCAGCAGCTCAACAGGGTTTTCAAATTCACCCCTCCACTTT. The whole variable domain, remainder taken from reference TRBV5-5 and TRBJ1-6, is DAGVTQSPTHLIKTRGQQVTLRCSPISGHKSVSWYQQVLGQGPQFIFQYYEKEERGRGNFPDRFSARQFPNYSSELNVNALLLGDSALYLCASSSTGFSNSPLHFGNGTRLTVT.

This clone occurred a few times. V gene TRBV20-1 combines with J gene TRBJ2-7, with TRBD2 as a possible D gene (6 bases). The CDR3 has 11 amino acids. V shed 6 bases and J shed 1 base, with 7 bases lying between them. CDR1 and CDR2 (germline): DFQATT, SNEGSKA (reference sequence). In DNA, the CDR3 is TGCAGTGCCCGGGAGTCCTACGAGCAGTACTTC. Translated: CSARESYEQYF.

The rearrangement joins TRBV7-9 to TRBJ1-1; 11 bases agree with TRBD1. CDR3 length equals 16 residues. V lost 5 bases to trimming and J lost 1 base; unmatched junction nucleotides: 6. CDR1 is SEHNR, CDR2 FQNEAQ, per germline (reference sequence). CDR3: CASSPPDRGRNTEAFF. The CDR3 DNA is TGTGCCAGCAGCCCTCCGGACAGGGGGCGGAACACTGAAGCTTTCTTT.

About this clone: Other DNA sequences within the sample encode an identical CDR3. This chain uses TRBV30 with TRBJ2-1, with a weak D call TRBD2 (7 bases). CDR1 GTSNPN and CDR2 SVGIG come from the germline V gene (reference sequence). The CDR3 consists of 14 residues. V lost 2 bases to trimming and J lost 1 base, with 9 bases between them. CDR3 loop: CAWSRGGSYNEQFF. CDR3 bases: TGTGCCTGGAGTAGGGGGGGGTCCTACAATGAGCAGTTCTTC.